Listed below are T cell receptor beta chains from one sample, sequenced in a study of patients and donors after allogeneic stem cell transplantation. Using its own MiXCR run on the RT-PCR reads, TCRdb lists one record per CDR3 protein. This repertoire shows 15,000 to 25,000 distinct CDR3 sequences, approximately 4.4% found once; its top ten account for approximately 42%. The specimen was blood, either unsorted or a sorted T cell fraction (not recorded which). The receptors were sampled from a human donor who was either an allogeneic HSCT recipient or a stem cell or donor lymphocyte infusion donor (not recorded which). It is not recorded whose cells these are; they may come from a transplant donor. Both conserved end residues are part of each CDR3.

TRBJ1-2,TRBV5-6,CASSRLGTDAILYGYTF
TRBJ2-1,TRBV24-1,CATSDLGAGEGNEQFF
TRBJ1-3,TRBV5-1,CASSRNSGNTIYF
TRBJ2-1,TRBV9,CASSTGTIYGEQFF
TRBJ1-3,TRBV5-1,CASNPGTANSGNTIYF
TRBJ2-6,TRBV18,CASSPRTGPLGANVLTF
TRBJ1-2,TRBV11-3,CASSSWGTDYGYTF
TRBJ1-6,TRBV9,CASSVDGTNSPLHF
TRBJ2-5,TRBV7-9,CASSLPRQGVDQETQYF
TRBJ1-4,TRBV5-4,CASSLRGLSEKLFF
TRBJ2-1,TRBV5-1,CASSLTGQSSYNEQFF
TRBJ2-6,TRBV13,CASSFGGHSGANVLTF
TRBJ1-1,TRBV9,CASSERNRDTEAFF
TRBJ1-2,TRBV3-1,CASSQGGAGGGYGYTF
TRBJ1-5,TRBV6-6,CASSGVLYQPQHF
TRBJ2-2,TRBV4-1,CASTPLSAVNTGELFF
TRBJ2-7,TRBV23-1,CASSQSDRVHEQYF
TRBJ2-5,TRBV6-2/TRBV6-3,CASSYSNSKGTQYF
TRBJ1-2,TRBV7-2,CASSLEALELTGDGYTF
TRBJ2-3,TRBV7-9,CASSRDSLNTDTQYF
TRBJ2-7,TRBV3-1,CASSRIRTSGRAIYEQYF
TRBJ2-7,TRBV12-3/TRBV12-4,CASSFQESSYEQYF
TRBJ1-5,TRBV2,CASSETFGDQPQHF
TRBJ2-2,TRBV4-2,CASSQVSLAGGSAGELFF
TRBJ1-2,TRBV6-1,CASSGGWGYTF
TRBJ1-2,TRBV7-3,CASSSQQGYGYTF
TRBJ2-1,TRBV7-2,CASSVTSGSYNEQFF
TRBJ2-7,TRBV9,CASSEGDSAYEQYF
TRBJ1-2,TRBV7-6,CASSLASFTGQRTF
TRBJ2-6,TRBV2,CASRAQGAGNVLTF
TRBJ2-3,TRBV7-9,CASSLNGADTQYF